These 19 T cell receptor beta chains originate from one sample sequenced in a study of T-cell memory formation after mild COVID-19. TCRdb reprocessed the 5' RACE reads with MiXCR, giving one entry per CDR3 protein. This table holds around 370,000 distinct CDR3 sequences, 20% to 25% found once. The sample comprised PBMCs or a T cell subset sorted from them (not recorded which). These receptors were collected from an adult woman who had mild COVID-19 (a few samples of this study predate the infection). Cell type and time point are not known.

The J gene is TRBJ1-5, the V gene TRBV6-5, with D perhaps matching TRBD1 (5 bases). Germline assignment: CDR1 MNHEY and CDR2 SVGAGI. The V end was cut by 6 bases, the J end by 9 bases, with 12 bases between. This CDR3 comprises 12 residues. The chain's CDR3 is CASRGPKGPQHF. The CDR3 DNA sequence: TGTGCCAGCAGGGGGCCGAAAGGGCCCCAGCATTTT.

The chain employs TRBV7-9 and TRBJ2-7, with D tentatively TRBD1 or TRBD2 (6 bases each). The CDR3 consists of 13 residues. CDR1 and CDR2 (germline): SEHNR, FQNEAQ (reference sequence). V was shortened by 5 bases and J by 3 bases, with 11 bases between the two germline ends. CDR3 nucleotide sequence: TGTGCCAGCAGCCCTGGGGGGCTCTACGAGCAGTACTTC. Residues: CASSPGGLYEQYF.

This clonotype appeared once. This sequence joins TRBV15 and TRBJ1-5, with D unclear. V dropped 3 bases and J dropped 4 bases, with 10 bases sitting between them. This CDR3 is 14 amino acids long. Germline loops: CDR1 LNHNV, CDR2 YYDKDF (reference sequence). The CDR3 loop reads CATSSEPENQPQHF. The CDR3 DNA sequence: TGTGCCACCAGCAGCGAACCCGAAAATCAGCCCCAGCATTTT.

This chain connects TRBV12-3 or TRBV12-4 to TRBJ2-1; the match to TRBD2 covers 9 bases. This CDR3 is 16 amino acids long. V lost 8 bases, J lost 3 bases, and 11 bases stayed unmatched. CDR3 nucleotides: TGTGCCAGCCGCTCCATAGCGGGAGAGATCTACAATGAGCAGTTCTTC. Translation: CASRSIAGEIYNEQFF.

This chain joins TRBV6-1 and TRBJ2-5; 7 bases are shared with TRBD1. Germline lookup yields CDR1 MNHNS and CDR2 SASEGT. There are 13 residues in the CDR3. The V segment lost 6 bases and the J segment 4 bases; nucleotides outside the gene matches: 5. This CDR3 is CASSSDRVETQYF. DNA for the CDR3: TGTGCCAGCAGCTCCGACAGGGTAGAGACCCAGTACTTC.

The table lists this clonotype with a few counts. This CDR3 is CASTPRTGFTEAFF. For the CDR3, the DNA is TGTGCCAGCACCCCGAGGACAGGATTCACTGAAGCTTTCTTT. The rearrangement joins TRBV12-3 or TRBV12-4 to TRBJ1-1, with 7 bases matching TRBD1. The CDR3 has 14 amino acids. V shed 7 bases and J 4 bases; nucleotides not matched to a gene: 9.

This clonotype was recorded a few times. The chain uses TRBV9 and TRBJ2-3; D is ambiguous. The CDR3 covers 14 residues. V was cut by 0 bases and J by 2 bases, with 7 bases left in between. Germline CDR1 SGDLS, CDR2 YYNGEE. For the CDR3, the DNA is TGTGCCAGCAGCGTAGTGGGAACCACAGATACGCAGTATTTT. It is translated as CASSVVGTTDTQYF. The full variable domain, in which reference TRBV9 and TRBJ2-3 provide the parts outside the CDR3, is DSGVTQTPKHLITATGQRVTLRCSPRSGDLSVYWYQQSLDQGLQFLIQYYNGEERAKGNILERFSAQQFPDLHSELNLSSLELGDSALYFCASSVVGTTDTQYFGPGTRLTVL.

The chain uses TRBV27 and TRBJ2-2, with 7 bases lining up with TRBD2. The germline V gene encodes CDR1 MNHEY and CDR2 SMNVEV (reference sequence). J gave up 6 bases and V 4 bases, and 8 bases lay outside the gene matches. This CDR3 is built from 15 residues. This CDR3 reads CASSSAVAGAGELFF. DNA for the CDR3: TGTGCCAGCAGTTCGGCAGTAGCGGGTGCCGGGGAGCTGTTTTTT.

The chain links TRBV6-5 to TRBJ2-1, with TRBD2 matching over 7 bases. The trim removed 9 bases at V and 4 bases at J, leaving 12 bases unmatched. This CDR3 region has 15 residues. CDR1 and CDR2 from the germline V gene are MNHEY and SVGAGI. CDR3 nucleotide sequence: TGTGCCAGTCAGGGACCGGGACTACAATACAATGAGCAGTTCTTC. Its translation: CASQGPGLQYNEQFF.

The sample holds a few counts of this clonotype. The V gene is TRBV12-3 or TRBV12-4, the J gene TRBJ2-2; D is unclear. V was pared by 3 bases and J by 4 bases, with 15 bases between. The CDR3 is 16 residues long. The CDR3 nucleotides are TGTGCCAGCAGTTTTGCTCGAGGCGCTATCACCGGGGAGCTGTTTTTT. It specifies CASSFARGAITGELFF.

A word on this clonotype: A much larger clone is a single base away; this may be a read error. The chain joins TRBV19 to TRBJ2-7; unclear D gene. This CDR3 has 13 amino acids. Germline-derived CDR1 and CDR2 are LNHDA and SQIVND (reference sequence). Trimming pared 9 bases from V and 0 bases from J, leaving 12 bases between. CDR3: CASRPTSSYEQYF. The CDR3 DNA sequence: TGTGCCAGCAGACCGACCAGCTCCTACGAGCAGTACTTC.

The V and J genes are TRBV9 and TRBJ1-2; the D is unclear. From germline, CDR1 is SGDLS and CDR2 YYNGEE. The V end was cut by 4 bases, the J end by 3 bases, with 13 bases between. The CDR3 consists of 14 residues. DNA for the CDR3: TGTGCCAGCAGCCCCCGGACCCTGCACTATGGCTACACCTTC. Protein: CASSPRTLHYGYTF.

This clonotype was seen only a few times. V is TRBV12-3 or TRBV12-4 and J is TRBJ2-3; D possibly corresponds to TRBD1 (5 bases). V was shortened by 5 bases and J by 2 bases, with 8 bases between the two germline ends. CDR3 length: 13 amino acids. The DNA of the CDR3 is TGTGCCAGCAGTAGGGGTAACACAGATACGCAGTATTTT. Translated: CASSRGNTDTQYF.

The chain has TRBV7-9 and TRBJ1-2; weak D call: TRBD1 (5 bases). Looked up from germline, CDR1 is SEHNR and CDR2 is FQNEAQ (reference sequence). This CDR3 comprises 12 residues. Deletions cut 7 bases from V and 6 bases from J, with 12 bases between. The CDR3 coding sequence is TGTGCCAGCACCGGAGGGGAGAATGGCTACACCTTC. Protein: CASTGGENGYTF.

Here the CDR3 reads CASSLRVQPDYGYTF. The CDR3, as DNA: TGTGCCAGCAGTCTCCGGGTACAACCGGACTATGGCTACACCTTC. The rearrangement uses TRBV6-5 and TRBJ1-2, with D unresolved. This CDR3 spans 15 amino acids. The germline CDR1 and CDR2 sequences are MNHEY and SVGAGI. Trimming stripped 5 bases from V and 3 bases from J, with 16 bases between.

This clonotype was seen more than once but under ten times. This chain links TRBV5-6 with TRBJ2-5, with unresolved D. The V and J ends lost 5 bases and 1 base respectively, with 9 bases between them. CDR1 and CDR2 from the germline V gene are SGHDT and YYEEEE. The CDR3 has 13 amino acids. CDR3 residues: CASRSGFQETQYF. For the CDR3, the DNA is TGTGCCAGCAGATCAGGTTTCCAAGAGACCCAGTACTTC.

The rearrangement links TRBV12-3 or TRBV12-4 to TRBJ2-4, with D perhaps TRBD1 or TRBD2 (5 bases each). The CDR3 loop spans 16 amino acids. The V end lost 3 bases, the J end lost 8 bases, and 20 bases lay between the germline ends. Here the CDR3 reads CASSLVPLGQGDIQYF. The CDR3 DNA is TGTGCCAGCAGTTTGGTTCCCCTGGGGCAGGGAGACATTCAGTACTTC.

The chain uses TRBV24-1 and TRBJ1-4; a possible D gene is TRBD1 (5 bases). The V end was cut by 3 bases, the J end by 0 bases, with 7 bases between. In germline, CDR1 is KGHDR, CDR2 SFDVKD. The CDR3 extends over 15 amino acids. The CDR3: CATSDTGATNEKLFF. The CDR3, as DNA: TGTGCCACCAGTGATACAGGAGCAACTAATGAAAAACTGTTTTTT.

This clonotype has just a few counts. V is TRBV6-1 and J is TRBJ2-7, with D possibly TRBD2 on 5 matching bases. Looked up from germline, CDR1 is MNHNS and CDR2 is SASEGT. V was trimmed by 7 bases and J by 5 bases, leaving 15 bases between them. This CDR3 region has 13 residues. CDR3 in DNA: TGTGCCAGCAACCGGGATTTAAGGGACGAGCAGTACTTC. It codes for CASNRDLRDEQYF.